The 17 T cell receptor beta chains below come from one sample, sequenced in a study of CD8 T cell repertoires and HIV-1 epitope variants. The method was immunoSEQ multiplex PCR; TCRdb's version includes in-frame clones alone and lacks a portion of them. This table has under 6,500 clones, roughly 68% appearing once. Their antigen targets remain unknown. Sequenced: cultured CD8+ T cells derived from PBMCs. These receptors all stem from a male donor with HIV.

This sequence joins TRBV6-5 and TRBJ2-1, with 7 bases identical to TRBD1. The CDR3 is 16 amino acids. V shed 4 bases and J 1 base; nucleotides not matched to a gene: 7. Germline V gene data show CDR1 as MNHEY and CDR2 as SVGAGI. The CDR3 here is CASSLSQGISYNEQFF. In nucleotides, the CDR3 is TGTGCCAGCAGTTTATCACAGGGGATATCCTACAATGAGCAGTTCTTC.

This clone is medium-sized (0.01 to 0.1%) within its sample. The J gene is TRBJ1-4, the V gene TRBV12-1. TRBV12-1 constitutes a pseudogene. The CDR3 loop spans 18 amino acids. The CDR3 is CASSFGGPNPATNEKLFF. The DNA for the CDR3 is TGTGCCAGCAGCTTTGGCGGACCGAACCCAGCAACTAATGAAAAACTGTTTTTT.

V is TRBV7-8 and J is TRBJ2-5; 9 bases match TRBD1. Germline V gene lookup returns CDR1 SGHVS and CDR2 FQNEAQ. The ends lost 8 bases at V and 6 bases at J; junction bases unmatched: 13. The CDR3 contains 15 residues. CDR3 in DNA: TGTGCCAGCGCTAAGGAAACAGGGGGCCGACAGACCCAGTACTTC. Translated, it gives CASAKETGGRQTQYF.

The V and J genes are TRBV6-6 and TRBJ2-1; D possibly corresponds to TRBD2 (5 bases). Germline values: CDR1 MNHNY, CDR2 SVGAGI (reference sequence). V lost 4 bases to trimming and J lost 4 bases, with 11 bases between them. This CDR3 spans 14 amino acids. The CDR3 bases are TGTGCCAGCAGTTCCCCGACTATTTACAATGAGCAGTTCTTC. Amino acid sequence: CASSSPTIYNEQFF.

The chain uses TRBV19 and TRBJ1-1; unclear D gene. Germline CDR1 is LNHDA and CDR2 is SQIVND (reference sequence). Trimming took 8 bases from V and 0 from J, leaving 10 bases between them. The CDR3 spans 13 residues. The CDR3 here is CASGMGLNTEAFF. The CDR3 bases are TGTGCCAGTGGGATGGGGTTGAACACTGAAGCTTTCTTT.

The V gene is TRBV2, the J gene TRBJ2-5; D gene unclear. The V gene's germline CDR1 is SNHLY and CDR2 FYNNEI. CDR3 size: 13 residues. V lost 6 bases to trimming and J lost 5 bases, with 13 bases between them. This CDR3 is CASRPTERETQYF. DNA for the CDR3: TGTGCCAGCAGACCAACAGAAAGGGAGACCCAGTACTTC.

CDR3 protein: CASSVGDTGELFF. The CDR3 DNA follows: TGTGCCAGCAGCGTAGGGGACACCGGGGAGCTGTTTTTT. V is TRBV9 and J is TRBJ2-2; D remains unclear. Germline V gene sequence: CDR1 SGDLS, CDR2 YYNGEE. V dropped 0 bases and J dropped 3 bases, with 3 bases sitting between them. This CDR3 has 13 amino acids.

CDR3 DNA: TGTGCCAGCAGCTTGATGGTTGACAATGAGCAGTTCTTC. Residues: CASSLMVDNEQFF. The chain carries TRBV4-2 and TRBJ2-1, with unresolved D. Trimming pared 5 bases from V and 5 bases from J, leaving 10 bases between. The CDR3 contains 13 residues. CDR1 is LGHNA and CDR2 is YNFKEQ in the germline V gene.

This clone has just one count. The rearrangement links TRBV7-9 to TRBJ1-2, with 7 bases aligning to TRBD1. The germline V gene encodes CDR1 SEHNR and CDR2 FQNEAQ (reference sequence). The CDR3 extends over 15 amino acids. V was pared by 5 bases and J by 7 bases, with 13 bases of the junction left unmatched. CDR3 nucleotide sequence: TGTGCCAGCAGCCTAGGGGACAGCGGGAGGGGTGGCTACACCTTC. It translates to CASSLGDSGRGGYTF. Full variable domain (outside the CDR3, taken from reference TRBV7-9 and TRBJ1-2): DTGVSQNPRHKITKRGQNVTFRCDPISEHNRLYWYRQTLGQGPEFLTYFQNEAQLEKSRLLSDRFSAERPKGSFSTLEIQRTEQGDSAMYLCASSLGDSGRGGYTFGSGTRLTVV.

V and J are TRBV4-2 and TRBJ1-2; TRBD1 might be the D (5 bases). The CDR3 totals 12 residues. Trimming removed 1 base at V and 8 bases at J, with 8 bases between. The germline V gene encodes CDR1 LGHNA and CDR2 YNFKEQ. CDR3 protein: CASSQAGGGYTF. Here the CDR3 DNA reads TGTGCCAGCAGCCAAGCGGGGGGAGGCTACACCTTC.

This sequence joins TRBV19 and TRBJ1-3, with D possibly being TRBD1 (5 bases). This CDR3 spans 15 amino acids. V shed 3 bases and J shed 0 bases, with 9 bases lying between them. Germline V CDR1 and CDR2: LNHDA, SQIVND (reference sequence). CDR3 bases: TGTGCCAGTAGTATCGACAGAGCCTCTGGAAACACCATATATTTT. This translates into CASSIDRASGNTIYF.

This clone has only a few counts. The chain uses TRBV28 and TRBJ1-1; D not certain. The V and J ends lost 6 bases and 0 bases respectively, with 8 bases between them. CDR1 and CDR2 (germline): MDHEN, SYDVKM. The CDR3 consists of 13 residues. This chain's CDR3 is CASSTRLNTEAFF. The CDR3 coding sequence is TGTGCCAGCAGCACCAGACTGAACACTGAAGCTTTCTTT. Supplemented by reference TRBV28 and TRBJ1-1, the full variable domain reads DVKVTQSSRYLVKRTGEKVFLECVQDMDHENMFWYRQDPGLGLRLIYFSYDVKMKEKGDIPEGYSVSREKKERFSLILESASTNQTSMYLCASSTRLNTEAFFGQGTRLTVV.

As DNA, the CDR3 is TGTGCCAGCAGCTCCTCAGGCCCGGGGTTGCGAGAGACCCAGTACTTC. Residues: CASSSSGPGLRETQYF. This rearrangement joins TRBV7-3 to TRBJ2-5, with D perhaps matching TRBD2 (5 bases). The germline gives CDR1 SGHTA, CDR2 FQGTGA. This CDR3 spans 16 amino acids. Trimming cost V 4 bases and J 4 bases, with 19 bases left between them.

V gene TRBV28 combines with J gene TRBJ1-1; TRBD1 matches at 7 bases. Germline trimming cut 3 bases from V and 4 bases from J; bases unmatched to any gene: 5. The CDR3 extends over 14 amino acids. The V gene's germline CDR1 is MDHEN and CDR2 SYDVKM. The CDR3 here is CASSLGAGGTEAFF. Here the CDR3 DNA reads TGTGCCAGCAGTTTGGGGGCAGGGGGCACTGAAGCTTTCTTT.

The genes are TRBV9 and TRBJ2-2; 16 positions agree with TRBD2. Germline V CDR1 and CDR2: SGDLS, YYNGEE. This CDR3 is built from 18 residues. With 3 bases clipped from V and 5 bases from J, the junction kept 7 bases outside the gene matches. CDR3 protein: CASSEAGLAGGGTGELFF. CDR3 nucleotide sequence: TGTGCCAGCAGCGAGGCGGGACTAGCGGGAGGGGGAACCGGGGAGCTGTTTTTT.

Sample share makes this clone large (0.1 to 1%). CDR3 DNA sequence: TGCAGCGCGGCGGGCACCGAGTCCACAGATACGCAGTATTTT. It specifies CSAAGTESTDTQYF. The V gene is TRBV29-1, the J gene TRBJ2-3; possibly TRBD2 for D (5 bases). The CDR3 is 14 residues long. Trimming took 7 bases from V and 2 from J, leaving 16 bases between them. The germline CDR1 and CDR2 sequences are SQVTM and ANQGSEA.

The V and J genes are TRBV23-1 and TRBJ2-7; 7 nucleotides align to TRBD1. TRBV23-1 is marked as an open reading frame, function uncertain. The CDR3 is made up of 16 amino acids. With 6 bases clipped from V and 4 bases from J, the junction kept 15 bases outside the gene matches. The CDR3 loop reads CASSWDSQRLNYEQYF. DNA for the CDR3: TGCGCCAGCAGCTGGGACAGTCAGAGGTTGAATTACGAGCAGTACTTC.